This TCR beta chain was observed in a study of beta chain features in type 1 diabetes. General study findings and limits: Type 1 diabetes patients had moderately but significantly shorter TCRB CDR3s in all four CD4+ subsets.

Every bit of the isolated RNA underwent reverse transcription, so sequencing read expressed TCRB transcripts. About 3.5 million reads, on average, came from each naive, central memory and regulatory T cell sample. Data came from immunoSEQ multiplex PCR; TCRdb stores just in-frame clones and leaves some out. Here the sample spans about 160,000 clones, 7% to 9% being singletons. This clone was detected a few times. Its cognate antigen is unknown. This CDR3 has 14 amino acids. The germline V gene has CDR1 MNHNY and CDR2 SVGAGI (reference sequence). The V end was cut by 8 bases, the J end by 3 bases, with 16 bases between.

The receptor's source is a man aged 18-30 years with type 1 diabetes. Sequencing used central memory CD4+ T cells from blood. The chain couples TRBV6-6 to TRBJ1-1, with D perhaps matching TRBD1 (6 bases). The CDR3 region is CASRRGGADTEAFF. CDR3 in DNA: TGTGCCAGCCGGAGGGGGGGTGCGGACACTGAAGCTTTCTTT.